The 13 T cell receptor beta chains below all came from one sample that was sequenced in a study of blood T cells in healthy people across ages. Alongside a J-beta primer mix, a sample-barcoded 5' primer served in a second PCR lasting roughly 6 to 11 cycles. TCRdb redid the calling of the 5' RACE reads with MiXCR, one entry per CDR3 protein. The sample includes under 1,000,000 distinct CDR3 sequences, 35% to 40% of them seen just once. The sequencing sample was made of blood. All receptors come from a man aged 18 to 35 in good health.

This clonotype has just a few counts. The chain uses TRBV20-1 and TRBJ2-3; TRBD1 aligns across 9 bases. CDR1 DFQATT and CDR2 SNEGSKA come from the germline V gene (reference sequence). V was pared by 1 base and J by 9 bases, with 20 bases of the junction left unmatched. The CDR3 covers 18 residues. DNA for the CDR3: TGCAGTGCTAGAGGTGACATCTCGGACAGGGGAAGGGCATACACGCAGTATTTT. Translation gives CSARGDISDRGRAYTQYF.

The chain recombines TRBV7-3 with TRBJ2-3, with D maybe TRBD2 (6 bases). Germline V gene data show CDR1 as SGHTA and CDR2 as FQGTGA. The CDR3 length is 16 residues. The V end was cut by 0 bases, the J end by 6 bases, with 16 bases between. The CDR3 bases are TGTGCCAGCAGCTTAACCGGAACCTTGCGGGGCGATACGCAGTATTTT. Translating it yields CASSLTGTLRGDTQYF.

This clonotype appeared many times. The chain carries TRBV29-1 and TRBJ2-4, with D possibly matching TRBD1 (5 bases). Trimming removed 6 bases from V and 5 bases from J, with 14 bases in between. The germline V gene has CDR1 SQVTM and CDR2 ANQGSEA. The CDR3 loop spans 13 amino acids. CDR3 loop: CSVEVGVENIQYF. CDR3 DNA: TGCAGCGTCGAGGTAGGGGTCGAAAACATTCAGTACTTC.

The V gene is TRBV25-1, the J gene TRBJ1-4, with TRBD1 matching 10 bases. The V segment lost 3 bases and the J segment 7 bases; nucleotides outside the gene matches: 5. Per the germline V gene, CDR1 is MGHDK and CDR2 is SYGVNS. The CDR3 contains 15 residues. CDR3 DNA sequence: TGTGCCAGCAGTGATTGGACAGGGGGGGGTGAAAAACTGTTTTTT. It is translated as CASSDWTGGGEKLFF.

This clonotype was detected only a few times. The junction departs from germline at one end; a sequencing error may be responsible. This chain uses TRBV11-2 with TRBJ2-3; D gene uncertain. There are 16 residues in the CDR3. Germline-derived CDR1 and CDR2 are SGHAT and FQNNGV. The CDR3 sequence: CAGSPFLRIGTDTQYF. CDR3 sequence (DNA): TGTGCCGGCAGCCCCTTTCTAAGGATTGGCACAGATACGCAGTATTTT.

The rearrangement links TRBV4-3 to TRBJ2-2; possibly TRBD1 for D (5 bases). Germline V CDR1 and CDR2: LGHNA, YSLEER. V was clipped by 0 bases and J by 3 bases, with 8 bases between them. The CDR3 has 15 residues. The CDR3 DNA sequence: TGCGCCAGCAGCCAAGAGGCAGGGCACACCGGGGAGCTGTTTTTT. This gives the protein CASSQEAGHTGELFF.

Points on this clonotype: Just one base apart from a much larger clone, this may be a read error. The chain carries TRBV11-2 and TRBJ2-4; D unclear. The J call could be wrong; TRBJ2-7 is a better fit for the DNA end. Germline V gene data show CDR1 as SGHAT and CDR2 as FQNNGV. The CDR3 is 11 residues long. CDR3 nucleotides: TGTGTCAGCAGCTTCCGTAACGAGCAGTACTTC. It codes for CVSSFRNEQYF.

In the case of this clonotype: Being one base from a much bigger clone, this may be a read error. The CDR3 protein is CASSPDRGYTEAFF. DNA of the CDR3: TGTGCCAGCAGCCCGGACAGGGGATACACTGAAGCTTTCTTT. The genes are TRBV27 and TRBJ1-1; the match to TRBD1 covers 9 bases. The germline V gene has CDR1 MNHEY and CDR2 SMNVEV (reference sequence). The CDR3 contains 14 residues. With V trimmed by 6 bases and J by 3 bases, 5 bases remained unmatched.

The CDR3 coding sequence is TGTGCCAGCAGCTCCGACAGGGACAGCCCCTACGAGCAGTACTTC. Translated: CASSSDRDSPYEQYF. The V gene is TRBV13, the J gene TRBJ2-7, with 7 bases matching TRBD1. The germline CDR1 and CDR2 sequences are PRHDT and FYEKMQ (reference sequence). The CDR3 totals 15 residues. The V segment lost 4 bases and the J segment 2 bases; nucleotides outside the gene matches: 8.

Notes on this clonotype: This sequence may be a read error, since a much larger clone differs from it by one base. The chain couples TRBV25-1 to TRBJ1-6; D perhaps matches TRBD1 (5 bases). Germline CDR1 and CDR2: MGHDK and SYGVNS. Trimming removed 5 bases at V and 10 bases at J, with 15 bases between. The CDR3 loop spans 14 amino acids. The CDR3 here is CASSRDRERSPLHF. The CDR3 DNA follows: TGTGCCAGCAGTCGAGACAGAGAAAGGTCACCCCTCCACTTT.

A few counts support this clonotype. The gene calls are TRBV12-3 or TRBV12-4 and TRBJ2-3; TRBD2 matches at 9 bases. The CDR3 sequence is 15 residues long. The V segment lost 3 bases and the J segment 4 bases; nucleotides outside the gene matches: 5. CDR3 sequence: CASSLGTSYADTQYF. CDR3 DNA: TGTGCCAGCAGTTTGGGGACTAGCTACGCAGATACGCAGTATTTT.

This clonotype has just a few counts. The chain employs TRBV12-3 or TRBV12-4 and TRBJ2-3, with a tentative D call TRBD2 (6 bases). Trimming left V 6 bases short and J 4 bases short, with 14 bases between. The CDR3 totals 14 residues. CDR3 loop: CASSRTGVADTQYF. The CDR3 coding sequence is TGTGCCAGCAGCCGAACGGGGGTGGCAGATACGCAGTATTTT.

V is TRBV3-1 and J is TRBJ2-4; 7 bases match TRBD1. The DNA end favors TRBJ2-7, so the J call may be wrong. CDR3 length: 15 amino acids. Germline lookup yields CDR1 LGHDT and CDR2 YNNKEL (reference sequence). This chain's CDR3 is CASSQGTGTVYEQYF. As DNA, the CDR3 is TGTGCCAGCAGCCAAGGAACCGGGACAGTCTACGAGCAGTACTTC.